This paragraph covers one TCR beta chain sequence. The antigen remains undetermined. Urothelial carcinoma, locally advanced or metastatic, affected the patients. Generated by immunoSEQ multiplex PCR, the TCRdb table keeps only in-frame clones and is missing some. The sample records some 97,000 clones, 91% being singletons. These data belong to a study of PD-L1 blockade in urothelial cancer. Study in general: After treatment start, blood was analyzed at 3 weeks (second dose) and at 6 weeks.

Per germline, CDR1 SGHTA and CDR2 FQGTGA. V lost 4 bases and J lost 4; bases outside the gene matches: 5. The CDR3 has 14 amino acids. General observations from the study: Prediction of better survival came from below-median pretreatment blood TCR clonality. Tumor-associated TCR clones expanded more in blood at 3 weeks in patients with durable benefit.

The sample in question was PBMCs, obtained around atezolizumab (anti-PD-L1) treatment. The receptor was derived from a woman older than 75 with urothelial cancer. The chain has TRBV7-3 and TRBJ1-2; 8 nucleotides match TRBD1. CDR3 sequence: CASSSGTGGYGYTF. The CDR3 nucleotides read TGTGCCAGCAGCTCCGGGACAGGTGGCTATGGCTACACCTTC.